This TCR beta chain is drawn from a study of blood T cell repertoires in COVID-19. Study summary: Acute-phase and convalescent COVID-19 samples originated in the United States, Italy and Spain. PBMCs, B-cell-depleted T cells, or T cells provided the cDNA or gDNA that made up the material.

Looked up from germline, CDR1 is GTSNPN and CDR2 is SVGIG (reference sequence). The CDR3 extends over 12 amino acids. V trimming: 3 bases; J trimming: 6 bases; junction bases outside the gene matches: 4. Here immunoSEQ multiplex PCR was the method, and the copy in TCRdb shows in-frame clones only, minus some. The profile shows around 300,000 clones, around 89% of them singletons. This sequence joins TRBV30 and TRBJ1-2, with 7 bases that match TRBD1. The sequenced material came from peripheral blood. The origin of this receptor is a woman aged 35 to 49 with acute or convalescent COVID-19. CDR3 sequence (DNA): TGTGCCTGGAGGACGACAGGGCATGGCTACACCTTC. Encoded protein: CAWRTTGHGYTF.